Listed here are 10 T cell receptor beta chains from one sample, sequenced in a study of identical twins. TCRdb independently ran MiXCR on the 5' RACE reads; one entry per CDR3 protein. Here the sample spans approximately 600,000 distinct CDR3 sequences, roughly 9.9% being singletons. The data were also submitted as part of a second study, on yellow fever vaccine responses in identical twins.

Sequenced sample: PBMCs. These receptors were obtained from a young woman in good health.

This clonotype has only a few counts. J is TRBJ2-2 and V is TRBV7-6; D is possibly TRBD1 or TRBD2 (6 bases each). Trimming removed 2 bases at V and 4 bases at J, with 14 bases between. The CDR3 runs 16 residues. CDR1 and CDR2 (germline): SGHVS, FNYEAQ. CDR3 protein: CASSLRGGPFTGELFF. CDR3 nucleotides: TGTGCCAGCAGCTTAAGAGGGGGGCCGTTCACCGGGGAGCTGTTTTTT.

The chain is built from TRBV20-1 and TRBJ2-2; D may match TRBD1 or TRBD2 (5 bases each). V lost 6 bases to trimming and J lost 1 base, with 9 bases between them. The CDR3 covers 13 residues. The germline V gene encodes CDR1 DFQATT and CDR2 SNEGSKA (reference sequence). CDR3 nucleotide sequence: TGCAGTGCGGGGACGAAGAACACCGGGGAGCTGTTTTTT. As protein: CSAGTKNTGELFF.

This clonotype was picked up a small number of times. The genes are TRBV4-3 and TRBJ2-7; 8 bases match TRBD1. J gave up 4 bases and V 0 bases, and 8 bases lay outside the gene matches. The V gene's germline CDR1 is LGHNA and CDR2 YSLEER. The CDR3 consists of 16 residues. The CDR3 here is CASSQDGPGGTYEQYF. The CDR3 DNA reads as TGCGCCAGCAGCCAAGACGGGCCAGGGGGCACATACGAGCAGTACTTC.

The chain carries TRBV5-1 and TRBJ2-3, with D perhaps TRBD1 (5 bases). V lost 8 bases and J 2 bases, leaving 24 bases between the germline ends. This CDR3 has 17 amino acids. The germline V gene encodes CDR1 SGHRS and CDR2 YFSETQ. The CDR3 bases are TGCGCCAGTAAATCCGAACCCGGACACAGATACACAGATACGCAGTATTTT. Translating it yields CASKSEPGHRYTDTQYF.

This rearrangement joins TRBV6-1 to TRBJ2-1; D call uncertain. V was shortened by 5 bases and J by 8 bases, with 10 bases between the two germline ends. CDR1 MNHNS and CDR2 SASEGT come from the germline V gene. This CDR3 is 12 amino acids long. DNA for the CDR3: TGTGCCAGCAGTCCGACACGGGATGAGCAGTTCTTC. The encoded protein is CASSPTRDEQFF.

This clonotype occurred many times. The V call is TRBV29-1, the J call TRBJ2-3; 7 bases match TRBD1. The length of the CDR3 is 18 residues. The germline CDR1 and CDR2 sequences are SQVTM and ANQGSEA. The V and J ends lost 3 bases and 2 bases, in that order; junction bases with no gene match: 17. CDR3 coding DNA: TGCAGCGTTGAGTGGGGACAGTCCTCGACAAATCCCACAGATACGCAGTATTTT. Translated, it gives CSVEWGQSSTNPTDTQYF.

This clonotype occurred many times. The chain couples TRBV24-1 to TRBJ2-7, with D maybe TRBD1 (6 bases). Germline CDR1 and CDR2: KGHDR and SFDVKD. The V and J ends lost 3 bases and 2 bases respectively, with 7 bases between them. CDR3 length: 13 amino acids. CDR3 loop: CATSDPGAYEQYF. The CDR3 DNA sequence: TGTGCCACCAGTGATCCAGGGGCCTACGAGCAGTACTTC.

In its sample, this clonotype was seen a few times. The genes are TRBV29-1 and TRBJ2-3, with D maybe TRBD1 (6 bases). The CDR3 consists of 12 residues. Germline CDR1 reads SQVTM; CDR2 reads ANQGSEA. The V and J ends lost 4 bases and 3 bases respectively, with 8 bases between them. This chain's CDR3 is CSVGTATDTQYF. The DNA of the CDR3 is TGCAGCGTTGGGACAGCAACAGATACGCAGTATTTT.

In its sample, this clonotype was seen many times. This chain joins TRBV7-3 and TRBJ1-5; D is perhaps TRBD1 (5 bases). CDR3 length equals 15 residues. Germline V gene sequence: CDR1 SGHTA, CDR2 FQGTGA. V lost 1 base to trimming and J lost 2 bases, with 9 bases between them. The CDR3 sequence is CASSLNRTGNQPQHF. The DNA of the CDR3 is TGTGCCAGCAGCTTAAACAGGACCGGCAATCAGCCCCAGCATTTT.

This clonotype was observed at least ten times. Here the CDR3 DNA reads TGTGCCAGCAGTGAAACCTTACTAGGATTAGAGCAGTTCTTC. This sequence encodes CASSETLLGLEQFF. The chain uses TRBV25-1 and TRBJ2-1; a weak D match, TRBD2 (5 bases). In germline, CDR1 is MGHDK, CDR2 SYGVNS. V lost 2 bases, J lost 10 bases, and 15 bases lay in between. The CDR3 spans 14 residues.